This TCR beta chain comes out of a study of post-analysis software for immune sequencing data. Broader study findings: Five TRBV segments, including TRBV5-6, TRBV5-1 and TRBV20-1, were more frequent in patients than controls.

On this clonotype: The target antigen is unknown.

Presence of unique molecular identifiers characterized the TCR beta cDNA libraries. A single record per CDR3 protein comes from TCRdb applying MiXCR to the PCR reads. This table holds a few hundred thousand distinct CDR3 sequences, 30% to 45% found once. This CDR3 has 16 residues. The germline CDR1 and CDR2 sequences are SGHRS and YFSETQ. The trim removed 4 bases at V and 0 bases at J, leaving 9 bases unmatched. This receptor was identified in a girl between 10 and 17 years old with multiple sclerosis. The sample taken for sequencing was blood. This chain links TRBV5-1 with TRBJ1-1, with 7 bases aligning to TRBD1. The CDR3 region is CASSPVLGQLNTEAFF. The CDR3 coding sequence is TGCGCCAGCAGCCCCGTCTTGGGACAGTTGAACACTGAAGCTTTCTTT.